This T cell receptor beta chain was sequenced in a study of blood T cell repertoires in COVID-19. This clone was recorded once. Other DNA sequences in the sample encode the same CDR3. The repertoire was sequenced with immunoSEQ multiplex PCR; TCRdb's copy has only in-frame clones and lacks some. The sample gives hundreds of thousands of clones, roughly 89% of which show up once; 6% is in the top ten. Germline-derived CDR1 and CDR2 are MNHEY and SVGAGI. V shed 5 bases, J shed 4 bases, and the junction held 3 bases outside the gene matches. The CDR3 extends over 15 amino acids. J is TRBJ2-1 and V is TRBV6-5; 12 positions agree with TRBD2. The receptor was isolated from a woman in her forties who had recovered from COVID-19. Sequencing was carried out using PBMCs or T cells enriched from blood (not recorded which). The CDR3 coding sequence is TGTGCCAGCAGTAGGACTAGCGGGACTTACAATGAGCAGTTCTTC. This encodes CASSRTSGTYNEQFF.